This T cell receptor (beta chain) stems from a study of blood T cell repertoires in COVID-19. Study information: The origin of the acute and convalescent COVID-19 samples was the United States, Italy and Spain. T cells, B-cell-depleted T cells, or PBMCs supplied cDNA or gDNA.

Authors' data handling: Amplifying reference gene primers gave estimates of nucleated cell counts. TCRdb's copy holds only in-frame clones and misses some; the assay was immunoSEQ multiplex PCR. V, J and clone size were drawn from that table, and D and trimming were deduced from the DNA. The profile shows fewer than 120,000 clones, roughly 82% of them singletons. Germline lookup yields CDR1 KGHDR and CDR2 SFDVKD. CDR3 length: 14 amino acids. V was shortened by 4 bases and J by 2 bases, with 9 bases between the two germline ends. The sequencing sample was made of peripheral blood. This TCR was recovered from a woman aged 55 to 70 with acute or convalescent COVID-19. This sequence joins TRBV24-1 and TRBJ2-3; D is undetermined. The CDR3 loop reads CATSDPGSTDTQYF. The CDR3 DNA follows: TGTGCCACCAGTGACCCAGGATCCACAGATACGCAGTATTTT.